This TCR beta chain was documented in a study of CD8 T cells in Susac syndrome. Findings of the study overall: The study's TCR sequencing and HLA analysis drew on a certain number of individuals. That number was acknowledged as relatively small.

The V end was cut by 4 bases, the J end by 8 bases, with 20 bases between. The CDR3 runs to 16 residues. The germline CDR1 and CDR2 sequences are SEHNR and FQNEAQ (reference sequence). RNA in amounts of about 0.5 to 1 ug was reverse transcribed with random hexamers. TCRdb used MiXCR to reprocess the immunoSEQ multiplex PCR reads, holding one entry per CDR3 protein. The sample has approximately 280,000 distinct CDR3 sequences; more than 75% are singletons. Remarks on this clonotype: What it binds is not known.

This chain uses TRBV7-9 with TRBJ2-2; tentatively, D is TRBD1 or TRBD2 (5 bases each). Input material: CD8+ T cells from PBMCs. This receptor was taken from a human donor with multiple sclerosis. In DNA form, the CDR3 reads TGTGCCAGCAGCTGGCCTGAAGAGGGGAAGGCGGGGGAGCTGTTTTTT. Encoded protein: CASSWPEEGKAGELFF.